These 23 T cell receptor beta chains originate from one sample sequenced in a study of CD8 T cells in ankylosing spondylitis. TCRdb fed the 5' RACE reads into MiXCR, producing one record per CDR3 protein. The profile shows about 220,000 distinct CDR3 sequences, 20% to 30% of them singletons. The sequenced material came from blood, either unsorted or a sorted T cell fraction (not recorded which). These receptors all come from a male donor with ankylosing spondylitis or in good health (not recorded which).

This clonotype occurred many times. This chain joins TRBV20-1 and TRBJ2-7; 11 bases fit TRBD2. The germline CDR1 and CDR2 sequences are DFQATT and SNEGSKA (reference sequence). V shed 0 bases, J shed 3 bases, and the junction held 7 bases outside the gene matches. This CDR3 contains 16 residues. The CDR3 sequence: CSARDLAGGPYYEQYF. CDR3 nucleotides: TGCAGTGCTAGAGACTTAGCGGGAGGGCCTTACTACGAGCAGTACTTC.

At least ten counts were recorded for this clonotype. For the CDR3, the DNA is TGCAGTGCTAGAGGGAGCTCCTATAATTCACCCCTCCACTTT. Protein sequence: CSARGSSYNSPLHF. This chain uses TRBV20-1 with TRBJ1-6; no definite D call. The CDR3 runs 14 residues. V gave up 1 base and J gave up 0 bases, with 4 bases separating them. Germline loops: CDR1 DFQATT, CDR2 SNEGSKA (reference sequence).

This clonotype was seen a handful of times. V is TRBV6-1 and J is TRBJ2-5; 8 bases line up with TRBD1. This CDR3 spans 14 amino acids. Per germline, CDR1 MNHNS and CDR2 SASEGT. V was clipped by 6 bases and J by 4 bases; unmatched bases: 7. CDR3 amino acids: CASRQDRGSETQYF. For the CDR3, the DNA is TGTGCCAGCAGACAAGACAGGGGCTCAGAGACCCAGTACTTC.

This chain links TRBV18 with TRBJ1-2; D uncertain. Germline lookup yields CDR1 KGHSH and CDR2 LQKENI. Deletions cut 2 bases from V and 6 bases from J, with 19 bases between. The CDR3 has 16 amino acids. The DNA for the CDR3 is TGTGCCAGCTCACCAGTCGGTGGGCGACTCGAGAATGGCTACACCTTC. This translates into CASSPVGGRLENGYTF. The whole variable domain, remainder taken from reference TRBV18 and TRBJ1-2, is NAGVMQNPRHLVRRRGQEARLRCSPMKGHSHVYWYRQLPEEGLKFMVYLQKENIIDESGMPKERFSAEFPKEGPSILRIQQVVRGDSAAYFCASSPVGGRLENGYTFGSGTRLTVV.

This clonotype was observed a handful of times. The chain couples TRBV5-1 to TRBJ2-3; tentatively, D is TRBD2 (5 bases). V was pared by 4 bases and J by 1 base, with 16 bases between. The CDR3 covers 16 residues. Per germline, CDR1 SGHRS and CDR2 YFSETQ. DNA for the CDR3: TGCGCCAGCAGCCGCGACGGGATATTTGGCACAGATACGCAGTATTTT. It yields the protein CASSRDGIFGTDTQYF.

V is TRBV5-1 and J is TRBJ2-3; maybe TRBD2 (5 bases). Looked up from germline, CDR1 is SGHRS and CDR2 is YFSETQ. Trimming took off 0 bases at V and 6 bases at J, with 11 bases between the two ends. The CDR3 runs to 14 residues. CDR3 DNA sequence: TGCGCCAGCAGCTTGGAAGGAGGACGGGATACGCAGTATTTT. This codes for CASSLEGGRDTQYF.

This clonotype appeared a few times. The V call is TRBV7-2, the J call TRBJ2-7; 10 bases are a match to TRBD2. The V and J ends lost 4 bases and 4 bases, in that order; junction bases with no gene match: 7. This CDR3 region has 15 residues. CDR1 is SGHTA and CDR2 is FQGNSA in the germline V gene. The CDR3 region is CASSSSSGSGYEQYF. The CDR3 DNA sequence: TGTGCCAGCAGCTCGTCTAGCGGGAGTGGATACGAGCAGTACTTC.

This clonotype was counted at least ten times. The rearrangement uses TRBV4-1 and TRBJ2-7; 12 positions agree with TRBD1. Germline V gene lookup returns CDR1 MGHRA and CDR2 YSYEKL. The CDR3 is 18 residues long. V shed 3 bases and J 5 bases; nucleotides not matched to a gene: 14. In DNA form, the CDR3 reads TGCGCCAGCAGCCATCCCACGTTAACCGGGACAGGGGGCCACGAGCAGTACTTC. Translating gives CASSHPTLTGTGGHEQYF.

This clonotype was seen only a few times. J is TRBJ2-7 and V is TRBV20-1, with 11 bases that match TRBD2. The CDR3 spans 15 residues. Per the germline V gene, CDR1 is DFQATT and CDR2 is SNEGSKA (reference sequence). J gave up 2 bases and V 2 bases, and 5 bases lay outside the gene matches. The CDR3 here is CSARLAGGLAYEQYF. CDR3 DNA sequence: TGCAGTGCTAGACTAGCGGGAGGTCTTGCCTACGAGCAGTACTTC.

Concerning this clonotype: A much bigger clone sits one base away, suggesting this may be a read error. V is TRBV20-1 and J is TRBJ2-1; D is perhaps TRBD2 (5 bases). The germline V gene encodes CDR1 DFQATT and CDR2 SNEGSKA (reference sequence). The CDR3 has 14 residues. The CDR3 DNA reads TGCAGTGCTAGGTTGTTGACGGGATACAATAAGCAGTTCTTC. Translated, it gives CSARLLTGYNKQFF.

The V and J genes are TRBV7-2 and TRBJ2-7, with D unresolved. The CDR3 has 14 residues. The germline V and J ends were trimmed by 5 bases and 5 bases, with 16 bases remaining between them. The germline V gene encodes CDR1 SGHTA and CDR2 FQGNSA. CDR3: CASSPAGRPHEQYF. The CDR3 region has the DNA TGTGCCAGCAGCCCAGCTGGGCGGCCCCACGAGCAGTACTTC.

This sequence joins TRBV6-5 and TRBJ1-6; D not resolved. V was trimmed by 4 bases and J by 0 bases, leaving 7 bases between them. The CDR3 is 15 amino acids. CDR1 is MNHEY, CDR2 SVGAGI, per germline. CDR3 amino acids: CASSSGSSYNSPLHF. For the CDR3, the DNA is TGTGCCAGCAGTTCCGGGAGCTCCTATAATTCACCCCTCCACTTT.

The table lists this clonotype with many counts. The chain employs TRBV28 and TRBJ2-3; 9 bases agree with TRBD2. CDR3 length equals 15 residues. J gave up 1 base and V 10 bases, and 9 bases lay outside the gene matches. The germline CDR1 and CDR2 sequences are MDHEN and SYDVKM. The CDR3 DNA sequence: TGTGCCACTTCGACTAGCGGTCATGGCACAGATACGCAGTATTTT. It specifies CATSTSGHGTDTQYF.

This clonotype was found many times. The gene calls are TRBV3-1 and TRBJ2-2; 10 bases align to TRBD1. Per the germline V gene, CDR1 is LGHDT and CDR2 is YNNKEL (reference sequence). This CDR3 region has 19 residues. J was trimmed by 6 bases and V by 3 bases; bases with no gene match: 16. The CDR3 DNA reads TGTGCCAGCAGCCACCCCCCCCGCCCGACAGGGGGCGCCTCCGGGGAGCTGTTTTTT. This gives the protein CASSHPPRPTGGASGELFF.

The rearrangement joins TRBV4-2 to TRBJ2-7, with 8 bases aligning to TRBD2. Germline CDR1 reads LGHNA; CDR2 reads YNFKEQ. J was trimmed by 6 bases and V by 0 bases; bases with no gene match: 10. The CDR3 spans 16 residues. CDR3 DNA sequence: TGTGCCAGCAGCCAAGATCTCACCAGCGGGAGAGGCGAGCAGTACTTC. Amino acids: CASSQDLTSGRGEQYF.

CDR3 coding DNA: TGTGCCATCAGTGACGGGGAATATTCACCCCTCCACTTT. Encoded protein: CAISDGEYSPLHF. The V call is TRBV10-3, the J call TRBJ1-6; no firm D call. The germline V gene has CDR1 ENHRY and CDR2 SYGVKD. Trimming removed 3 bases from V and 8 bases from J, with 8 bases in between. The CDR3 extends over 13 amino acids.

This clonotype has at least ten counts. This chain uses TRBV28 with TRBJ1-1; 9 bases are a match to TRBD1. After removal of 2 bases from V and 8 bases from J, the junction contained 12 bases not matched to a gene. CDR1 and CDR2 from the germline V gene are MDHEN and SYDVKM. The CDR3 extends over 16 amino acids. The CDR3 reads CASSLAFGTGTSEAFF. CDR3 bases: TGTGCCAGCAGTTTAGCGTTTGGGACAGGGACATCCGAAGCTTTCTTT.

This clonotype has just a few counts. The gene calls are TRBV12-3 or TRBV12-4 and TRBJ2-1; the match to TRBD2 covers 7 bases. This CDR3 contains 15 residues. V shed 1 base, J shed 4 bases, and the junction held 4 bases outside the gene matches. The DNA of the CDR3 is TGTGCCAGCAGTTTAGAGATTAGCGGGTACAATGAGCAGTTCTTC. This codes for CASSLEISGYNEQFF.

The V call is TRBV7-2, the J call TRBJ2-1; D unclear. Germline V gene data show CDR1 as SGHTA and CDR2 as FQGNSA. Between the trimmed V and J ends, which lost 3 bases and 5 bases, there was a span of 11 bases. The CDR3 covers 14 residues. CDR3 bases: TGTGCCAGCAGCTTTCGGGCCTGGGACAATGAGCAGTTCTTC. This codes for CASSFRAWDNEQFF. Full variable domain (missing parts from reference TRBV7-2 and TRBJ2-1): GAGVSQSPSNKVTEKGKDVELRCDPISGHTALYWYRQSLGQGLEFLIYFQGNSAPDKSGLPSDRFSAERTGGSVSTLTIQRTQQEDSAVYLCASSFRAWDNEQFFGPGTRLTVL.

V and J are TRBV12-3 or TRBV12-4 and TRBJ1-2, with D possibly being TRBD1 (6 bases). The CDR3 runs 13 residues. Trimming took 3 bases from V and 7 from J, leaving 12 bases between them. CDR3 nucleotide sequence: TGTGCCAGCAGTTTTCGGGGGGCGGGTGGCTACACCTTC. Translating it yields CASSFRGAGGYTF.

This clonotype was observed at least ten times. The chain joins TRBV28 to TRBJ2-5, with 7 positions matching TRBD1. The CDR3 totals 19 residues. The V gene end was trimmed by 5 bases and the J gene end by 2 bases; junction bases not matched to a gene: 20. In germline, CDR1 is MDHEN, CDR2 SYDVKM. The CDR3 region has the DNA TGTGCCAGCAGTCCACAGACAGGGAGATCCTACCAAGAACAAGAGACCCAGTACTTC. Translated, it gives CASSPQTGRSYQEQETQYF.

The chain couples TRBV19 to TRBJ2-2; TRBD2 is a possible D gene (6 bases). This CDR3 is built from 15 residues. CDR1 and CDR2 (germline): LNHDA, SQIVND (reference sequence). V dropped 9 bases and J dropped 0 bases, with 14 bases sitting between them. The CDR3 spells CASQSGLSNTGELFF. CDR3 DNA: TGTGCCAGCCAGAGCGGGCTCTCGAACACCGGGGAGCTGTTTTTT.

This clonotype turned up a few times. The chain has TRBV2 and TRBJ2-6; D ambiguous. CDR3 length equals 15 residues. V lost 2 bases to trimming and J lost 4 bases, with 9 bases between them. From germline, CDR1 is SNHLY and CDR2 FYNNEI. The CDR3 DNA sequence: TGTGCCAGCAGTGAAACCGAGAGGGGGGCCAACGTCCTGACTTTC. Translation: CASSETERGANVLTF.